This TCR beta chain derives from a study of monozygotic twins with inflammatory bowel disease. Study outcomes and limitations: Nothing supported a single strong signal or clonotype that was associated with IBD.

Every donor provided one blood sample measuring more than 2 ml. The CDR3 is 16 amino acids. CDR1 is SEHNR and CDR2 is FQNEAQ in the germline V gene (reference sequence). Points on this clonotype: Its matching antigen is unknown.

UMIs containing a 6-nucleotide sample barcode were added via template switching. Both the TCRalpha cDNA and the TCRbeta cDNA were taken through two nested PCRs, lasting about 17 and 10 cycles. TCRdb reprocessed the 5' RACE reads, with one entry per CDR3 protein and no DNA. This listing includes 110,000 or so distinct CDR3 sequences. The chain couples TRBV7-9 to TRBJ2-5; TCRdb's D call, TRBD2, is unchecked because there is no DNA. The sequenced sample was blood. The sequence was collected from a human donor with ulcerative colitis or Crohn's disease, or a healthy co-twin of an affected twin (not recorded which). The CDR3 spells CASSHHSGLVPETQYF.